Below are 18 T cell receptor beta chains sequenced from a single sample in a study of blood T cell repertoires in COVID-19. Measured with immunoSEQ multiplex PCR; TCRdb has only the in-frame clones, and not every one. The sample yields some 41,000 clones, approximately 90% seen once. Sequencing was carried out using peripheral blood. These TCRs come from a man in his 60s with active COVID-19.

The rearrangement uses TRBV7-9 and TRBJ2-1; D is unclear. The length of the CDR3 is 12 residues. Germline values: CDR1 SEHNR, CDR2 FQNEAQ (reference sequence). Trimming took 6 bases from V and 5 from J, leaving 8 bases between them. As DNA, the CDR3 is TGTGCCAGCAGGAGTAACCACAATGAGCAGTTCTTC. Protein product: CASRSNHNEQFF.

The chain recombines TRBV27 with TRBJ1-2; D ambiguous. Trimming took off 10 bases at V and 6 bases at J, with 12 bases between the two ends. The CDR3 contains 11 residues. Germline V gene lookup returns CDR1 MNHEY and CDR2 SMNVEV (reference sequence). The CDR3 protein is CATWWLDGYTF. For the CDR3, the DNA is TGTGCCACCTGGTGGTTAGATGGCTACACCTTC.

This clone has just a few counts. The V and J genes are TRBV27 and TRBJ1-2, with unresolved D. The ends were cut back, 5 bases at V and 5 bases at J, with 18 bases in the middle. CDR1 is MNHEY and CDR2 is SMNVEV in the germline V gene (reference sequence). The length of the CDR3 is 15 residues. CDR3 coding DNA: TGTGCCAGCAGTCCCCCCGGTCGGGGAATATATGGCTACACCTTC. As protein: CASSPPGRGIYGYTF.

This clone appeared once. The rearrangement uses TRBV28 and TRBJ1-1, with no clear D. Deletions cut 6 bases from V and 0 bases from J, with 11 bases between. The CDR3 extends over 14 amino acids. Per germline, CDR1 MDHEN and CDR2 SYDVKM. This CDR3 is CASRITHVNTEAFF. DNA for the CDR3: TGTGCCAGCAGGATAACACACGTGAACACTGAAGCTTTCTTT.

This clone was observed a handful of times. The V call is TRBV19, the J call TRBJ1-1; 7 bases agree with TRBD1. V lost 0 bases and J lost 2; bases outside the gene matches: 12. Germline V gene data show CDR1 as LNHDA and CDR2 as SQIVND (reference sequence). The CDR3 consists of 18 residues. The CDR3 here is CASSIEGDRQGPNTEAFF. The CDR3 DNA is TGTGCCAGTAGTATAGAAGGGGACCGACAGGGACCTAACACTGAAGCTTTCTTT.

This clone occurred once. The genes are TRBV15 and TRBJ2-3, with 12 bases identical to TRBD2. The CDR3 totals 16 residues. The germline V gene encodes CDR1 LNHNV and CDR2 YYDKDF (reference sequence). Germline trimming cut 2 bases from V and 4 bases from J; bases unmatched to any gene: 4. The CDR3 region is CATSRRTSGNPDTQYF. In DNA, the CDR3 is TGTGCCACCAGCAGACGGACTAGCGGGAACCCAGATACGCAGTATTTT.

The gene calls are TRBV2 and TRBJ1-1; D perhaps matches TRBD1 (5 bases). CDR3 length: 14 residues. V was clipped by 7 bases and J by 2 bases, with 14 bases between them. From germline, CDR1 is SNHLY and CDR2 FYNNEI. The CDR3 sequence: CASKAGGPNTEAFF. The CDR3 DNA follows: TGTGCCAGCAAAGCCGGGGGTCCAAACACTGAAGCTTTCTTT.

V gene TRBV6-6 combines with J gene TRBJ2-7, with 9 bases aligning to TRBD2. Trimming cost V 2 bases and J 4 bases; bases outside gene matches: 6. Looked up from germline, CDR1 is MNHNY and CDR2 is SVGAGI (reference sequence). This CDR3 contains 15 residues. The CDR3 spells CASSYGPSGVYEQYF. CDR3 DNA sequence: TGTGCCAGCAGTTACGGTCCTAGCGGGGTGTACGAGCAGTACTTC.

This chain uses TRBV2 with TRBJ2-2; D ambiguous. Trimming took 4 bases from V and 7 from J, leaving 10 bases between them. This CDR3 comprises 13 residues. Germline V gene data show CDR1 as SNHLY and CDR2 as FYNNEI. As DNA, the CDR3 is TGTGCCAGCAGTGGGATACGGGTCGGGGAGCTGTTTTTT. Translated, it gives CASSGIRVGELFF.

This chain links TRBV14 with TRBJ2-2; no firm D call. V was cut by 3 bases and J by 4 bases, with 12 bases left in between. Germline CDR1 reads SGHDN; CDR2 reads FVKESK. The CDR3 sequence is 15 residues long. In DNA form, the CDR3 reads TGTGCCAGCAGCCAGCAACTCGTTAGCACCGGGGAGCTGTTTTTT. This codes for CASSQQLVSTGELFF.

This clone was counted only a few times. The chain's CDR3 is CASSAGTGRVDTQYF. DNA of the CDR3: TGTGCCAGCAGTGCTGGGACAGGGAGGGTAGATACGCAGTATTTT. The gene calls are TRBV6-2 or TRBV6-3 and TRBJ2-3; 9 bases line up with TRBD1. V dropped 5 bases and J dropped 5; count of bases not matched to a gene: 8. CDR3 length: 15 amino acids. CDR1 and CDR2 from the germline V gene are MNHEY and SVGEGT.

The CDR3 bases are TGTGCCAGCAGTGAAAGGGTACGGGGGGAACGGGAAAGACCCCAAGCCTCATACAATGAGCAGTTCTTC. Translation gives CASSERVRGERERPQASYNEQFF. J is TRBJ2-1 and V is TRBV6-1; TRBD2 aligns across 7 bases. The CDR3 loop spans 23 amino acids. Looked up from germline, CDR1 is MNHNS and CDR2 is SASEGT. V lost 2 bases to trimming and J lost 4 bases; unmatched junction nucleotides: 29.

The rearrangement joins TRBV5-1 to TRBJ2-7; 8 bases are a match to TRBD2. This CDR3 has 14 amino acids. V was clipped by 1 base and J by 2 bases; unmatched bases: 2. Germline CDR1 SGHRS, CDR2 YFSETQ. The CDR3, as DNA: TGCGCCAGCAGCTTGACTAGCGGACCCTACGAGCAGTACTTC. As protein: CASSLTSGPYEQYF.

The chain combines TRBV7-8 with TRBJ2-7; D gene ambiguous. The V end was cut by 0 bases, the J end by 2 bases, with 8 bases between. Germline V gene sequence: CDR1 SGHVS, CDR2 FQNEAQ. The CDR3 is 14 amino acids. The CDR3 is CASSLALTTYEQYF. CDR3 sequence (DNA): TGTGCCAGCAGCTTAGCGCTCACTACCTACGAGCAGTACTTC. Looking up the rest from reference TRBV7-8 and TRBJ2-7 gives the full variable domain: GAGVSQSPRYKVAKRGQDVALRCDPISGHVSLFWYQQALGQGPEFLTYFQNEAQLDKSGLPSDRFFAERPEGSVSTLKIQRTQQEDSAVYLCASSLALTTYEQYFGPGTRLTVT.

This clone appeared a single time. The DNA for the CDR3 is TGTGCCAGCTCACTGGTTAGCGGGAGAGATACGCAGTATTTT. Encoded protein: CASSLVSGRDTQYF. J is TRBJ2-3 and V is TRBV18; 9 nucleotides agree with TRBD2. This CDR3 spans 14 amino acids. Germline V CDR1 and CDR2: KGHSH, LQKENI. V was clipped by 4 bases and J by 5 bases; unmatched bases: 4.

The gene calls are TRBV12-5 and TRBJ2-2; TRBD1 aligns across 8 bases. The V segment lost 0 bases and the J segment 7 bases; nucleotides outside the gene matches: 7. Germline values: CDR1 LGHNT, CDR2 FRNRAP. This CDR3 spans 16 amino acids. The CDR3: CASGLVRGTGIGELFF. In DNA, the CDR3 is TGTGCTAGTGGTTTGGTAAGGGGGACAGGCATCGGGGAGCTGTTTTTT.

V gene TRBV19 combines with J gene TRBJ2-2; 8 nucleotides agree with TRBD1. Germline V gene data show CDR1 as LNHDA and CDR2 as SQIVND (reference sequence). The CDR3 extends over 13 amino acids. V gave up 6 bases and J gave up 5 bases; unmatched junction bases: 2. In nucleotides, the CDR3 is TGTGCCAGTAGGAGGACAGGGACCGGGGAGCTGTTTTTT. Translating gives CASRRTGTGELFF.

The chain carries TRBV27 and TRBJ1-2, with D possibly TRBD1 on 5 matching bases. V was cut by 3 bases and J by 8 bases, with 19 bases left in between. This CDR3 region has 15 residues. Germline V CDR1 and CDR2: MNHEY, SMNVEV (reference sequence). In nucleotides, the CDR3 is TGTGCCAGCAGTTTGCTGGCAGGGTTGGGGCAAGGCTACACCTTC. Its protein is CASSLLAGLGQGYTF.